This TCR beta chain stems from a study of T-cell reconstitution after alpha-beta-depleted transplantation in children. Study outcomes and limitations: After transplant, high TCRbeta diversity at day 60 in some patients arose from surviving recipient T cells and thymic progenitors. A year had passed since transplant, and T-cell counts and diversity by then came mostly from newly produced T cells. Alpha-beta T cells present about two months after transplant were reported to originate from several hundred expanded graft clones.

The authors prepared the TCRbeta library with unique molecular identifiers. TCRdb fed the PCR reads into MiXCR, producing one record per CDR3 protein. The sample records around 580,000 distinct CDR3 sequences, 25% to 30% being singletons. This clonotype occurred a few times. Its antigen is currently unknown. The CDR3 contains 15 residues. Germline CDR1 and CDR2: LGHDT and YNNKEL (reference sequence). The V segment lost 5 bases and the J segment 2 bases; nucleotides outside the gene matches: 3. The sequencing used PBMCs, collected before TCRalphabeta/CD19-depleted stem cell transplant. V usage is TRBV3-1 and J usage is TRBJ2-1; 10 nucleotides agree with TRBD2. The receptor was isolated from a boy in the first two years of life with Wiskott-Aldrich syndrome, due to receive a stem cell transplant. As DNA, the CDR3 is TGTGCCAGCAGCATAAGCGGGAGGGCCTACAATGAGCAGTTCTTC. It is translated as CASSISGRAYNEQFF.